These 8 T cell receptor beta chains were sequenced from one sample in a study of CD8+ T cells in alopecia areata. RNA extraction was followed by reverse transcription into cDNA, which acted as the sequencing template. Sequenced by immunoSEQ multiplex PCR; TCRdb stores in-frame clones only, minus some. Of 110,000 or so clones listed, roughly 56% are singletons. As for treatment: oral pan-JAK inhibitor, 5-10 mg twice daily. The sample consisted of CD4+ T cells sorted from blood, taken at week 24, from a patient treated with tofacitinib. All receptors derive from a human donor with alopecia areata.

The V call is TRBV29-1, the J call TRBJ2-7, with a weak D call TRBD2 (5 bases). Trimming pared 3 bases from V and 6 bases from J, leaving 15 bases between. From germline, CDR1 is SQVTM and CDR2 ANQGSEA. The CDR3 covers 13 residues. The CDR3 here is CSVEDAGAGEQYF. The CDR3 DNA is TGCAGCGTTGAGGACGCCGGTGCGGGCGAGCAGTACTTC.

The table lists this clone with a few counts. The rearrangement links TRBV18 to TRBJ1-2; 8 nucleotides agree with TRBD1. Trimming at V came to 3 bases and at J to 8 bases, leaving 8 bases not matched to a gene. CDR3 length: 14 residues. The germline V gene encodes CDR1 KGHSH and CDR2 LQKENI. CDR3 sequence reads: CASSPPDRAVGYTF. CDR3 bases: TGTGCCAGCTCACCCCCGGACAGGGCCGTGGGCTACACCTTC.

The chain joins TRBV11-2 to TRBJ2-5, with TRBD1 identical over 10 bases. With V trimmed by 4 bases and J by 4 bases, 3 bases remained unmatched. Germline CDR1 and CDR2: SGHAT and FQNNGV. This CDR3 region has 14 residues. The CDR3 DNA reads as TGTGCCAGCAGCTCTGACAGGGGGCGAGAGACCCAGTACTTC. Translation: CASSSDRGRETQYF. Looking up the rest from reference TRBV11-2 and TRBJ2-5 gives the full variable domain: EAGVAQSPRYKIIEKRQSVAFWCNPISGHATLYWYQQILGQGPKLLIQFQNNGVVDDSQLPKDRFSAERLKGVDSTLKIQPAKLEDSAVYLCASSSDRGRETQYFGPGTRLLVL.

The CDR3 DNA is TGTGCCAGCAGCCGCGACAGACTAAACACCGGGGAGCTGTTTTTT. It is translated as CASSRDRLNTGELFF. The rearrangement joins TRBV7-8 to TRBJ2-2; D possibly uses TRBD1 or TRBD2 (5 bases each). The germline CDR1 and CDR2 sequences are SGHVS and FQNEAQ. V was cut by 5 bases and J by 2 bases, with 12 bases left in between. This CDR3 spans 15 amino acids.

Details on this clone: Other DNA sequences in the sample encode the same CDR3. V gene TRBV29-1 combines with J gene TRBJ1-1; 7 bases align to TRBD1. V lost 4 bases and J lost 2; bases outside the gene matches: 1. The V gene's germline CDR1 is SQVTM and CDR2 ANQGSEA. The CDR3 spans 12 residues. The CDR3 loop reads CSVGQGNTEAFF. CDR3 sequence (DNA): TGCAGCGTTGGACAGGGTAACACTGAAGCTTTCTTT. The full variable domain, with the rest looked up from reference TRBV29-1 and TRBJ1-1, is SAVISQKPSRDICQRGTSLTIQCQVDSQVTMMFWYRQQPGQSLTLIATANQGSEATYESGFVIDKFPISRPNLTFSTLTVSNMSPEDSSIYLCSVGQGNTEAFFGQGTRLTVV.

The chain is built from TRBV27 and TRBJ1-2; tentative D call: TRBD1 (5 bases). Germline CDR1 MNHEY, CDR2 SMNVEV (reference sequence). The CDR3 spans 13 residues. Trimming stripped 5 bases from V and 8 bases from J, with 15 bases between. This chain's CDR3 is CASSPGTSRGYTF. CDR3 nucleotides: TGTGCCAGCAGTCCCGGGACGTCCCGCGGCTACACCTTC.

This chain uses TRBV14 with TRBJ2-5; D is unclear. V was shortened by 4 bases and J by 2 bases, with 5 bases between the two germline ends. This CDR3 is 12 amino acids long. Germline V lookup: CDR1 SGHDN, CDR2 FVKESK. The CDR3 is CASSRTQETQYF. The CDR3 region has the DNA TGTGCCAGCAGCCGTACACAAGAGACCCAGTACTTC.

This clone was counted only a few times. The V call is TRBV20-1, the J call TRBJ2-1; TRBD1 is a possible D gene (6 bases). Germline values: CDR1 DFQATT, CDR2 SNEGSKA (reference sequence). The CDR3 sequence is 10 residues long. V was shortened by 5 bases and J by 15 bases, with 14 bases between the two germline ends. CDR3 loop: CSAFGQILFF. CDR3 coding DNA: TGCAGTGCTTTTGGACAGATTCTGTTCTTC.